The 21 T cell receptor beta chains below all came from one sample that was sequenced in a study of cytomegalovirus exposure and HLA in healthy donors (dated by TCRdb to about 2017). The method was the immunoSEQ multiplex PCR assay. The multiplex PCR relied on a mix of 60 forward primers for TCR Vbeta segments and 13 reverse primers for TCR Jbeta segments. As stored in TCRdb, this immuneACCESS dataset retains in-frame rearrangements with V and J assigned. A fraction of the clones does not appear; measured against another copy, unresolved V genes explain less than half of the discrepancy, and the remainder lacks a known reason. The sample records around 100,000 clones, 75% to 90% of which are singletons. The ten biggest clones cover about 3.9% of the sample. The sequenced sample consisted of PBMCs. The receptors come from a young man in good health and CMV-seronegative.

The CDR3 is CASSLGAGLRNEQFF. CDR3 in DNA: TGTGCCAGCAGTTTAGGTGCAGGGCTGAGGAATGAGCAGTTCTTC. The chain carries TRBV27 and TRBJ2-1; tentative D call: TRBD1 (5 bases). Trimming stripped 2 bases from V and 7 bases from J, with 15 bases between. The germline V gene encodes CDR1 MNHEY and CDR2 SMNVEV (reference sequence). CDR3 length: 15 amino acids.

This sequence joins TRBV10-1 and TRBJ2-3; maybe TRBD2 (6 bases). Germline CDR1 reads WNHNN; CDR2 reads SYGVQD (reference sequence). V lost 2 bases to trimming and J lost 6 bases, with 12 bases between them. CDR3 size: 14 residues. CDR3 in DNA: TGCGCCAGCAGTGAGGCGGGAACTTTCGATACGCAGTATTTT. It is translated as CASSEAGTFDTQYF.

The CDR3 protein is CAISESSYRKNQPQHF. The CDR3 DNA is TGTGCCATCAGTGAGTCAAGTTACAGGAAAAATCAGCCCCAGCATTTT. The chain employs TRBV10-3 and TRBJ1-5; D may be TRBD1 (5 bases). The CDR3 runs to 16 residues. Germline CDR1 and CDR2: ENHRY and SYGVKD. V gave up 0 bases and J gave up 4 bases, with 13 bases separating them.

The V call is TRBV6-5, the J call TRBJ2-1, with 14 bases fitting TRBD2. The germline CDR1 and CDR2 sequences are MNHEY and SVGAGI. The CDR3 length is 15 residues. Trimming took 6 bases from V and 6 from J; bases not matched to a gene: 4. DNA of the CDR3: TGTGCCAGCAGCCCCGGGACTAGCGGGAGCAATGAGCAGTTCTTC. Protein sequence: CASSPGTSGSNEQFF.

The CDR3 loop is CASTSGKETQYF. The CDR3 DNA reads as TGTGCCAGCACTAGCGGGAAAGAGACCCAGTACTTC. This sequence joins TRBV2 and TRBJ2-5; 9 positions match TRBD2. V was clipped by 7 bases and J by 3 bases; unmatched bases: 0. Germline CDR1 is SNHLY and CDR2 is FYNNEI. The CDR3 has 12 amino acids.

The V call is TRBV4-1, the J call TRBJ2-5, with 12 bases that match TRBD2. V shed 4 bases and J 1 base; nucleotides not matched to a gene: 7. The CDR3 length is 17 residues. The V gene's germline CDR1 is MGHRA and CDR2 YSYEKL. The CDR3 spells CASSPWTSGDLQETQYF. CDR3 coding DNA: TGCGCCAGCAGCCCGTGGACTAGCGGGGACCTCCAAGAGACCCAGTACTTC.

This chain joins TRBV6-6 and TRBJ2-2, with a weak D call TRBD1 (6 bases). Germline V lookup: CDR1 MNHNY, CDR2 SVGAGI (reference sequence). The CDR3 consists of 13 residues. The ends were cut back, 7 bases at V and 6 bases at J, with 12 bases in the middle. The CDR3 region is CASTYRESGELFF. CDR3 coding DNA: TGTGCCAGCACCTACAGGGAGTCCGGGGAGCTGTTTTTT.

The chain has TRBV6-4 and TRBJ1-6; TRBD1 aligns across 9 bases. Germline CDR1 and CDR2: MRHNA and SNTAGT. This CDR3 has 15 residues. Trimming at V came to 6 bases and at J to 6 bases, leaving 6 bases not matched to a gene. As DNA, the CDR3 is TGTGCCAGCAGCACAACAGGGGGCTCTAATTCACCCCTCCACTTT. Protein sequence: CASSTTGGSNSPLHF.

The chain has TRBV10-3 and TRBJ2-7; 11 bases fit TRBD1. CDR3 length equals 19 residues. V lost 6 bases and J lost 1; bases outside the gene matches: 17. Per the germline V gene, CDR1 is ENHRY and CDR2 is SYGVKD. CDR3: CAISVRPGQGDPRSYEQYF. In nucleotides, the CDR3 is TGTGCCATCAGCGTACGTCCGGGACAGGGGGACCCGCGGTCCTACGAGCAGTACTTC.

The V and J genes are TRBV19 and TRBJ1-2; no clear D. Germline CDR1 LNHDA, CDR2 SQIVND (reference sequence). This CDR3 region has 14 residues. V lost 1 base, J lost 1 base, and 7 bases lay in between. The CDR3 DNA reads TGTGCCAGTAGTATAGCACAAAGTAACTATGGCTACACCTTC. Translating gives CASSIAQSNYGYTF.

The gene calls are TRBV28 and TRBJ2-7, with D possibly matching TRBD2 (7 bases). CDR3 length equals 11 residues. CDR1 is MDHEN, CDR2 SYDVKM, per germline. CDR3 sequence reads: CASSPRGGDGV. The CDR3 DNA follows: TGTGCCAGCAGCCCAAGGGGGGGCGATGGGGTC.

The rearrangement uses TRBV5-1 and TRBJ1-4; 7 nucleotides line up with TRBD1. The CDR3 covers 16 residues. The ends lost 4 bases at V and 4 bases at J; junction bases unmatched: 10. Germline V lookup: CDR1 SGHRS, CDR2 YFSETQ. For the CDR3, the DNA is TGCGCCAGCAGCCGCACCGGGACAGCGAATAATGAAAAACTGTTTTTT. Protein product: CASSRTGTANNEKLFF. Complete variable domain (other parts from reference TRBV5-1 and TRBJ1-4): KAGVTQTPRYLIKTRGQQVTLSCSPISGHRSVSWYQQTPGQGLQFLFEYFSETQRNKGNFPGRFSGRQFSNSRSEMNVSTLELGDSALYLCASSRTGTANNEKLFFGSGTQLSVL.

This chain links TRBV14 with TRBJ1-1, with a tentative D call TRBD1 (6 bases). V lost 3 bases, J lost 1 base, and 12 bases lay in between. The germline V gene encodes CDR1 SGHDN and CDR2 FVKESK. This CDR3 comprises 15 residues. The CDR3 reads CASSHYQGWNTEAFF. The CDR3 DNA follows: TGTGCCAGCAGCCATTACCAGGGGTGGAACACTGAAGCTTTCTTT.

V gene TRBV9 combines with J gene TRBJ1-4, with 7 bases that match TRBD1. V was pared by 3 bases and J by 2 bases, with 7 bases of the junction left unmatched. This CDR3 comprises 16 residues. The germline V gene has CDR1 SGDLS and CDR2 YYNGEE. The CDR3 coding sequence is TGTGCCAGCAGCGCAGACCCAGGGGGTACTAATGAAAAACTGTTTTTT. Translation gives CASSADPGGTNEKLFF. Full variable domain (outside the CDR3, taken from reference TRBV9 and TRBJ1-4): DSGVTQTPKHLITATGQRVTLRCSPRSGDLSVYWYQQSLDQGLQFLIQYYNGEERAKGNILERFSAQQFPDLHSELNLSSLELGDSALYFCASSADPGGTNEKLFFGSGTQLSVL.

The rearrangement uses TRBV28 and TRBJ1-5; TRBD1 matches 8 bases. The CDR3 totals 15 residues. CDR1 and CDR2 (germline): MDHEN, SYDVKM. After removal of 10 bases from V and 4 bases from J, the junction contained 12 bases not matched to a gene. CDR3 residues: CATHRVGQENQPQHF. For the CDR3, the DNA is TGTGCCACGCACAGAGTGGGACAGGAAAATCAGCCCCAGCATTTT. Based on the CDR3 plus reference TRBV28 and TRBJ1-5, the full variable domain is DVKVTQSSRYLVKRTGEKVFLECVQDMDHENMFWYRQDPGLGLRLIYFSYDVKMKEKGDIPEGYSVSREKKERFSLILESASTNQTSMYLCATHRVGQENQPQHFGDGTRLSIL.

This clone was seen a few times. The chain has TRBV28 and TRBJ1-1; 8 bases align to TRBD1. V lost 4 bases, J lost 3 bases, and 7 bases stayed unmatched. Germline CDR1 reads MDHEN; CDR2 reads SYDVKM. This CDR3 is 15 amino acids long. The DNA of the CDR3 is TGTGCCAGCAGTTCTGGTGACAGGGGATACACTGAAGCTTTCTTT. Translation: CASSSGDRGYTEAFF.

CDR3 DNA: TGCGCCAGCAGCCCGGCGCAGGTGGCCTACGAGCAGTACTTC. Its protein is CASSPAQVAYEQYF. The gene calls are TRBV5-1 and TRBJ2-7, with D uncertain. Trimming pared 4 bases from V and 2 bases from J, leaving 13 bases between. This CDR3 has 14 amino acids. The germline V gene has CDR1 SGHRS and CDR2 YFSETQ.

The J gene is TRBJ1-2, the V gene TRBV5-6; possibly TRBD1 for D (5 bases). Germline V CDR1 and CDR2: SGHDT, YYEEEE. The CDR3 has 17 amino acids. Trimming pared 2 bases from V and 8 bases from J, leaving 25 bases between. CDR3 in DNA: TGTGCCAGCAGCTTCCGGAGGGGTGGTTCACCTTTGGGAGGCTACACCTTC. It translates to CASSFRRGGSPLGGYTF. The whole variable domain, filled in from reference TRBV5-6 and TRBJ1-2, reads DAGVTQSPTHLIKTRGQQVTLRCSPKSGHDTVSWYQQALGQGPQFIFQYYEEEERQRGNFPDRFSGHQFPNYSSELNVNALLLGDSALYLCASSFRRGGSPLGGYTFGSGTRLTVV.

The count of this clone is one. This rearrangement joins TRBV18 to TRBJ2-1; 12 bases are shared with TRBD2. The CDR3 has 14 amino acids. The J segment lost 9 bases and the V segment lost 4 bases, leaving 4 bases of the junction unmatched. The germline CDR1 and CDR2 sequences are KGHSH and LQKENI. The CDR3 sequence: CASSLGLAGLEQFF. The DNA of the CDR3 is TGTGCCAGCTCACTAGGACTAGCGGGACTTGAGCAGTTCTTC.

This clone showed up just once. The J gene is TRBJ2-7, the V gene TRBV27; 10 bases are a match to TRBD2. CDR1 MNHEY and CDR2 SMNVEV come from the germline V gene (reference sequence). This CDR3 spans 15 amino acids. Trimming took 6 bases from V and 3 from J; bases not matched to a gene: 8. For the CDR3, the DNA is TGTGCCAGCAGCTGGACTAGCGGTAAGCTCTACGAGCAGTACTTC. As protein: CASSWTSGKLYEQYF.

The chain couples TRBV10-3 to TRBJ2-7, with D tentatively TRBD2 (5 bases). V gave up 2 bases and J gave up 7 bases, with 15 bases separating them. The CDR3 spans 14 residues. Germline assignment: CDR1 ENHRY and CDR2 SYGVKD. The DNA for the CDR3 is TGTGCCATCAGTGAGACCCGGACCAGCGGAGAGCAGTACTTC. It yields the protein CAISETRTSGEQYF.